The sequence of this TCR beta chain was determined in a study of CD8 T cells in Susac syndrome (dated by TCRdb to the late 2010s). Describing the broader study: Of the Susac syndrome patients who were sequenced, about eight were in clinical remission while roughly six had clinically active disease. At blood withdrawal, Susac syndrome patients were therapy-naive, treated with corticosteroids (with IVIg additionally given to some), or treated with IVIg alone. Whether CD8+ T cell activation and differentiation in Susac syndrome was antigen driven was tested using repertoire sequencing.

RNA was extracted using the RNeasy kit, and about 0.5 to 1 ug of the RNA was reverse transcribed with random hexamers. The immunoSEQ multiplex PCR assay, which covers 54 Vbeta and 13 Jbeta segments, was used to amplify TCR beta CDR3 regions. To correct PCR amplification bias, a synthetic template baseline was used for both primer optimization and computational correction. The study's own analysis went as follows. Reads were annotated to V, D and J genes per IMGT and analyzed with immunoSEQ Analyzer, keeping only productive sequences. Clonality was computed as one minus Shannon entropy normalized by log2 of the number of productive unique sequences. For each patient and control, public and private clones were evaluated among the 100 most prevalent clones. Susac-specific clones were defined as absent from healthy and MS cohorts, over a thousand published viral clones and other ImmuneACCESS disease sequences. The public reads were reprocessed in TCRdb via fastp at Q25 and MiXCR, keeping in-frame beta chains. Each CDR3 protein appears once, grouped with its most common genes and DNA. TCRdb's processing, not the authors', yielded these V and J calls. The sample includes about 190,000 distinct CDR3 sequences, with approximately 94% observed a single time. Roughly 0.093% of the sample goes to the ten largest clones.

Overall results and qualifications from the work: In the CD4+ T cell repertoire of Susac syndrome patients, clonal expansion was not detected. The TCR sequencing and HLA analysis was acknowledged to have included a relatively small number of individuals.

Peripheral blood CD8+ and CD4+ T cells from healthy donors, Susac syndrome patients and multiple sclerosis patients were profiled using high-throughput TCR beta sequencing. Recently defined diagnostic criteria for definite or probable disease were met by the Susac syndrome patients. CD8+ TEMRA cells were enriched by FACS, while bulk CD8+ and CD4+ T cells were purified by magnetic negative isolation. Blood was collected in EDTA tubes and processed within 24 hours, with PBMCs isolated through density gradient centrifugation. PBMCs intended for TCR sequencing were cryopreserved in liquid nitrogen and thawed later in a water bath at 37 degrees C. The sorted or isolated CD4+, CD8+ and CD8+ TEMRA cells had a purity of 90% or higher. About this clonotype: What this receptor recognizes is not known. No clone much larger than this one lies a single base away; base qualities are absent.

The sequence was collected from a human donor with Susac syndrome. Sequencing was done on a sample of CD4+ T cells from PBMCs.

The DNA is TGTGCCAGCAGCTTAGACAGCCTACGGAATGGCTACACCTTC. It codes for CASSLDSLRNGYTF. The sequence links TRBV7-9 to TRBJ1-2, with the D gene uncertain. The CDR3 sequence holds 14 residues, the cysteine and phenylalanine included. This entry keeps only the CDR3 DNA: 42 bases, framed from base 1. The junction shows trimming of 1 base on V and 6 bases on J, plus 12 bases between the germline ends. Reading the germline V gene (reference sequence) gives CDR1 SEHNR and CDR2 FQNEAQ.